The 23 T cell receptor beta chains below were found in one sample sequenced in a study of cytomegalovirus exposure and HLA in healthy donors. The protocol was immunoSEQ multiplex PCR, while the TCRdb copy is restricted to in-frame clones and leaves out a portion. The data hold approximately 170,000 clones, with approximately 84% observed a single time. The specimen was PBMCs. The receptors were sampled from a man aged 25 to 40 in good health and CMV-seropositive.

The chain carries TRBV5-1 and TRBJ2-7; 10 bases align to TRBD2. V was clipped by 5 bases and J by 7 bases; unmatched bases: 9. The CDR3 consists of 14 residues. The germline CDR1 and CDR2 sequences are SGHRS and YFSETQ. The chain's CDR3 is CASSPSGRRGEQYF. Here the CDR3 DNA reads TGCGCCAGCAGTCCTAGCGGGAGACGGGGAGAGCAGTACTTC.

The chain is built from TRBV5-1 and TRBJ2-3; tentative D call: TRBD2 (6 bases). The germline gives CDR1 SGHRS, CDR2 YFSETQ. Trimming removed 4 bases at V and 4 bases at J, with 16 bases between. The CDR3 length is 15 residues. The CDR3 sequence: CASSQMGGMADTQYF. As DNA, the CDR3 is TGCGCCAGCAGCCAGATGGGGGGAATGGCAGATACGCAGTATTTT.

The chain employs TRBV6-1 and TRBJ2-1; the match to TRBD2 covers 8 bases. CDR3 length: 14 residues. Germline V lookup: CDR1 MNHNS, CDR2 SASEGT. V gave up 2 bases and J gave up 4 bases; unmatched junction bases: 1. The CDR3 nucleotides read TGTGCCAGCAGTGAACTAGCGGGTTACAATGAGCAGTTCTTC. Its protein is CASSELAGYNEQFF.

V and J are TRBV6-5 and TRBJ2-7; TRBD1 matches 8 bases. The ends lost 6 bases at V and 4 bases at J; junction bases unmatched: 11. This CDR3 region has 15 residues. CDR1 MNHEY and CDR2 SVGAGI come from the germline V gene. The CDR3 sequence: CASRPRGLWGYEQYF. CDR3 coding DNA: TGTGCCAGCAGACCCAGGGGGCTATGGGGTTACGAGCAGTACTTC.

The gene calls are TRBV6-5 and TRBJ2-3, with a tentative D call TRBD2 (6 bases). Germline V lookup: CDR1 MNHEY, CDR2 SVGAGI. The length of the CDR3 is 15 residues. The V end was cut by 7 bases, the J end by 3 bases, with 17 bases between. The CDR3: CASKRPGTRTDTQYF. The CDR3 DNA reads as TGTGCCAGCAAACGCCCCGGGACTCGAACAGATACGCAGTATTTT.

The rearrangement uses TRBV30 and TRBJ1-3, with 8 nucleotides matching TRBD1. The CDR3 extends over 15 amino acids. Trimming took 5 bases from V and 4 from J; bases not matched to a gene: 10. Germline CDR1 is GTSNPN and CDR2 is SVGIG (reference sequence). CDR3 bases: TGTGCCTGGGGGACAGGCCCCAGTCGCGGAAACACCATATATTTT. Translation: CAWGTGPSRGNTIYF. Variable domain in full (rest from reference TRBV30 and TRBJ1-3): SQTIHQWPATLVQPVGSPLSLECTVEGTSNPNLYWYRQAAGRGLQLLFYSVGIGQISSEVPQNLSASRPQDRQFILSSKKLLLSDSGFYLCAWGTGPSRGNTIYFGEGSWLTVV.

The V gene is TRBV7-6, the J gene TRBJ2-1; the match to TRBD1 covers 11 bases. Losses at the gene ends were 3 bases for V and 3 bases for J; bases not matched to a gene: 1. The CDR3 totals 15 residues. The germline CDR1 and CDR2 sequences are SGHVS and FNYEAQ. The CDR3 reads CASSLDRGLYNEQFF. For the CDR3, the DNA is TGTGCCAGCAGCTTGGACAGGGGGCTCTACAATGAGCAGTTCTTC.

V and J are TRBV19 and TRBJ2-2; D is possibly TRBD2 (5 bases). Trimming took off 4 bases at V and 3 bases at J, with 15 bases between the two ends. Germline V gene sequence: CDR1 LNHDA, CDR2 SQIVND (reference sequence). The CDR3 has 16 residues. In DNA form, the CDR3 reads TGTGCCAGTAGTACCCGAAGGCTGGGAGACACCGGGGAGCTGTTTTTT. Translation gives CASSTRRLGDTGELFF.

CDR3 sequence reads: CSVGGGEQFF. CDR3 DNA: TGCAGCGTTGGCGGGGGGGAGCAGTTCTTC. The chain is built from TRBV29-1 and TRBJ2-1; 8 nucleotides agree with TRBD2. Germline V CDR1 and CDR2: SQVTM, ANQGSEA. Trimming removed 4 bases from V and 10 bases from J; junction bases left unmatched: 0. The CDR3 consists of 10 residues.

The V gene is TRBV7-2, the J gene TRBJ2-6; tentatively, D is TRBD2 (5 bases). The CDR3 loop spans 16 amino acids. Trimming stripped 5 bases from V and 1 base from J, with 12 bases between. Germline loops: CDR1 SGHTA, CDR2 FQGNSA. For the CDR3, the DNA is TGTGCCAGCAGCCGGTCCCGGGGATCTGGGGCCAACGTCCTGACTTTC. Its protein product is CASSRSRGSGANVLTF.

The rearrangement links TRBV9 to TRBJ2-2; 9 nucleotides agree with TRBD1. Germline CDR1 and CDR2: SGDLS and YYNGEE. CDR3 size: 14 residues. The V gene end was trimmed by 7 bases and the J gene end by 2 bases; junction bases not matched to a gene: 3. The CDR3 reads CASAQGANTGELFF. For the CDR3, the DNA is TGTGCCAGCGCACAGGGGGCTAACACCGGGGAGCTGTTTTTT. Supplemented by reference TRBV9 and TRBJ2-2, the full variable domain reads DSGVTQTPKHLITATGQRVTLRCSPRSGDLSVYWYQQSLDQGLQFLIQYYNGEERAKGNILERFSAQQFPDLHSELNLSSLELGDSALYFCASAQGANTGELFFGEGSRLTVL.

The V call is TRBV7-2, the J call TRBJ2-7; TRBD2 matches at 9 bases. The CDR3 contains 15 residues. The ends lost 5 bases at V and 2 bases at J; junction bases unmatched: 7. Germline V lookup: CDR1 SGHTA, CDR2 FQGNSA. For the CDR3, the DNA is TGTGCCAGCAGCCCTTCTAGCGGGGCCCCCTACGAGCAGTACTTC. Translation gives CASSPSSGAPYEQYF.

The CDR3 nucleotides read TGTGCCAGCAGCCCGACAGTCTCTGGAAACACCATATATTTT. This encodes CASSPTVSGNTIYF. The chain recombines TRBV5-6 with TRBJ1-3, with D perhaps matching TRBD1 (5 bases). Trimming removed 4 bases at V and 0 bases at J, with 8 bases between. Germline CDR1 and CDR2: SGHDT and YYEEEE. The CDR3 consists of 14 residues. The full variable domain, with the rest looked up from reference TRBV5-6 and TRBJ1-3, is DAGVTQSPTHLIKTRGQQVTLRCSPKSGHDTVSWYQQALGQGPQFIFQYYEEEERQRGNFPDRFSGHQFPNYSSELNVNALLLGDSALYLCASSPTVSGNTIYFGEGSWLTVV.

The rearrangement joins TRBV27 to TRBJ2-4; the D gene is possibly TRBD2 (7 bases). The germline V gene encodes CDR1 MNHEY and CDR2 SMNVEV (reference sequence). The V end lost 3 bases, the J end lost 5 bases, and 11 bases lay between the germline ends. The CDR3 sequence is 14 residues long. The CDR3 reads CASSFLGGENIQYF. Here the CDR3 DNA reads TGTGCCAGCAGTTTCCTAGGGGGGGAAAACATTCAGTACTTC.

The V gene is TRBV5-4, the J gene TRBJ2-1; 14 nucleotides line up with TRBD2. Germline assignment: CDR1 SGHNT and CDR2 YYREEE (reference sequence). V trimming: 3 bases; J trimming: 9 bases; junction bases outside the gene matches: 8. The CDR3 totals 16 residues. The CDR3 DNA sequence: TGTGCCAGCAGCTCGTCGGGACTAGCGGGAGTAGGTGAGCAGTTCTTC. Protein: CASSSSGLAGVGEQFF.

The V and J genes are TRBV27 and TRBJ2-1; TRBD1 aligns across 11 bases. Germline CDR1 reads MNHEY; CDR2 reads SMNVEV (reference sequence). The CDR3 extends over 15 amino acids. J gave up 5 bases and V 6 bases, and 6 bases lay outside the gene matches. The CDR3 sequence: CASSRGTGGNNEQFF. CDR3 DNA sequence: TGTGCCAGCAGCCGCGGGACAGGGGGAAACAATGAGCAGTTCTTC.

The rearrangement links TRBV7-2 to TRBJ1-2; 10 bases match TRBD1. Germline CDR1 SGHTA, CDR2 FQGNSA. CDR3 size: 15 residues. V shed 5 bases, J shed 6 bases, and the junction held 9 bases outside the gene matches. The CDR3, as DNA: TGTGCCAGCAGCACGGTGTCCGGGACAGGGGATGGCTACACCTTC. It yields the protein CASSTVSGTGDGYTF.

CDR3 sequence (DNA): TGTGCCAGCAGCGTAGAAGGGGATCCCGGAAACACCATATATTTT. Its translation: CASSVEGDPGNTIYF. The chain recombines TRBV9 with TRBJ1-3, with TRBD1 as a possible D gene (5 bases). Germline-derived CDR1 and CDR2 are SGDLS and YYNGEE. The CDR3 consists of 15 residues. Trimming pared 0 bases from V and 4 bases from J, leaving 11 bases between.

The chain carries TRBV7-9 and TRBJ2-7, with a weak D call TRBD1 (6 bases). This CDR3 contains 13 residues. V dropped 7 bases and J dropped 1 base, with 11 bases sitting between them. The germline CDR1 and CDR2 sequences are SEHNR and FQNEAQ (reference sequence). The CDR3 sequence: CASTQGGSYEQYF. In DNA form, the CDR3 reads TGTGCCAGCACCCAAGGGGGTTCCTACGAGCAGTACTTC.

The chain has TRBV30 and TRBJ2-7; weak D call: TRBD2 (6 bases). Germline V gives CDR1 GTSNPN, CDR2 SVGIG (reference sequence). Trimming stripped 0 bases from V and 5 bases from J, with 17 bases between. The CDR3 has 15 residues. The CDR3 region has the DNA TGTGCCTGGAGTGTCACGGGGACTGTTCCCCACGAGCAGTACTTC. Amino acid sequence: CAWSVTGTVPHEQYF.

This clone was seen a few times. The chain carries TRBV10-2 and TRBJ2-3; D uncertain. With 7 bases removed from V and 0 bases from J, the gap between germline ends came to 11 bases. The CDR3 totals 14 residues. Germline loops: CDR1 WSHSY, CDR2 SAAADI. The CDR3 DNA reads as TGCGCCAGCACCCCCGTAGCTAGCACAGATACGCAGTATTTT. It codes for CASTPVASTDTQYF.

The J gene is TRBJ2-7, the V gene TRBV6-5; 11 nucleotides agree with TRBD2. The junction had 2 bases not matched to a gene; V was cut back by 6 bases and J by 1 base. The CDR3 length is 14 residues. Looked up from germline, CDR1 is MNHEY and CDR2 is SVGAGI. CDR3 nucleotide sequence: TGTGCCAGCAGAACTAGCGGGGGTTCCTACGAGCAGTACTTC. Translating gives CASRTSGGSYEQYF.

The CDR3 spells CASSLQGNSLQAFF. DNA for the CDR3: TGTGCCAGCAGCTTACAGGGGAATAGCCTCCAAGCTTTCTTT. The genes are TRBV5-4 and TRBJ1-1; 7 positions agree with TRBD1. Germline V gene lookup returns CDR1 SGHNT and CDR2 YYREEE (reference sequence). The CDR3 covers 14 residues. V lost 2 bases and J lost 9; bases outside the gene matches: 10.